The rows below give T cell receptor beta chains drawn from one sample of a study of blood T cell repertoires in COVID-19. TCRdb keeps only in-frame clones here, not all; method: immunoSEQ multiplex PCR. The sample records 150,000 or so clones, roughly 90% being singletons. Sequences were obtained from peripheral blood. These receptor sequences come from a man in his fifties or sixties with acute or convalescent COVID-19. The CDR3 runs from the conserved cysteine through the conserved F or W. A D gene is named only where the DNA matches it firmly. Clone size is shown for a subset of rows, as once, few, many or a class of expanded clone.

cdr3_nt cdr3_aa clone_size d_call j_call v_call
TGTGCCAGTAGTACCCGGACAACCACAACTAATGAAAAACTGTTTTTT CASSTRTTTTNEKLFF NA NA TRBJ1-4 TRBV19
TGCGCCAGCAGCCCAGGGACTAGCGGGAGGGCCGACGGGGAGCTGTTTTTT CASSPGTSGRADGELFF NA TRBD2 TRBJ2-2 TRBV4-1
TGTGCCAGCAGCTTAAGGGACTTGGGCACTGAAGCTTTCTTT CASSLRDLGTEAFF NA NA TRBJ1-1 TRBV7-2
TGTGCCAGTAGTTGGGAACCCATTACAGGGTGGACTGAAGCTTTCTTT CASSWEPITGWTEAFF NA NA TRBJ1-1 TRBV19
TGTGCCAGCAGCCGTGGGACAGGGGCGAACACCGGGGAGCTGTTTTTT CASSRGTGANTGELFF NA TRBD1 TRBJ2-2 TRBV7-9
TGTGCCAGCAGCCCCTTAGTTCCAGGATCACCCCTCCACTTT CASSPLVPGSPLHF NA NA TRBJ1-6 TRBV2
TGTGCCAGCAGCTTAGAGGGCACAGATACGCAGTATTTT CASSLEGTDTQYF NA NA TRBJ2-3 TRBV7-3
TGCAGCGGCCGAGGCGGGGCCGGAGAGACCCAGTACTTC CSGRGGAGETQYF NA NA TRBJ2-5 TRBV29-1
TGTGCCAGCAGTTTGACCCAGGGGAACGGAAACACCATATATTTT CASSLTQGNGNTIYF NA NA TRBJ1-3 TRBV28
TGCGCCAGCAGACAGGAGAATTCACCCCTCCACTTT CASRQENSPLHF NA NA TRBJ1-6 TRBV5-1
TGTGCCAGCAGCCTAGGGCTAGCGACAGAGACCCAGTACTTC CASSLGLATETQYF NA NA TRBJ2-5 TRBV28
TGTGCCAGCTCACCTGGCGGCTCCTACGAGCAGTACTTC CASSPGGSYEQYF NA NA TRBJ2-7 TRBV18
TGTGCCTGGAGTGGAACAATCCTGGCTGAAAAACTGTTTTTT CAWSGTILAEKLFF NA NA TRBJ1-4 TRBV30
TGTGCCAGTAGTATGAGTTGGGACAGCGGGCAGCCCCAGCATTTT CASSMSWDSGQPQHF NA TRBD1 TRBJ1-5 TRBV19
TGTGCCAGCAGGCCCGGGACAACGAATTCACCCCTCCACTTT CASRPGTTNSPLHF NA NA TRBJ1-6 TRBV28
TGTGCCAGCGCCGGGACAAAAAAATATGGCTACACCTTC CASAGTKKYGYTF NA NA TRBJ1-2 TRBV19
TGCGCCAGCAGCTTTGAGGGGGCGACGGGTTTGACTGAAAAACTGTTTTTT CASSFEGATGLTEKLFF NA TRBD1 TRBJ1-4 TRBV5-1
TGTGCCAGCAGCTCCCGGACAGGGGGCTACTCTATCTCTGGGGCCAACGTCCTGACTTTC CASSSRTGGYSISGANVLTF NA TRBD1 TRBJ2-6 TRBV9
TGTGCCAGCAGCTTGGAAGGGACAGCGAATGAAAAACTGTTTTTT CASSLEGTANEKLFF NA TRBD1 TRBJ1-4 TRBV5-5
TGTGCCAGCAGCAAGGGGATGGGACAGGGATTATTCCTCTCCTACAATGAGCAGTTCTTC CASSKGMGQGLFLSYNEQFF NA NA TRBJ2-1 TRBV21-1
TGTGCCAGCAGTTACGCAGCGGGGGTACAAGAGACCCAGTACTTC CASSYAAGVQETQYF NA TRBD2 TRBJ2-5 TRBV6-2/TRBV6-3
TGTGCCATCAGTGAGTCAGGAGCGCGGGGGGGAACAGATACGCAGTATTTT CAISESGARGGTDTQYF NA TRBD2 TRBJ2-3 TRBV10-3
TGTGCCAGTAGTATGGCAAACCTCTATGGCTACACCTTC CASSMANLYGYTF NA NA TRBJ1-2 TRBV19
TGCGCCAGCAGCCAAACCGCCAGGGGCGCCGGCTACGAGCAGTACTTC CASSQTARGAGYEQYF NA NA TRBJ2-7 TRBV4-1
TGTGCCAGCAGCTTTCAACGCCCAGCGGGAGGTTCCTACGAGCAGTACTTC CASSFQRPAGGSYEQYF NA NA TRBJ2-7 TRBV12-1
TGTGCCAGCAGTCCCAGGACGCGGGATTATGGGACAGATACGCAGTATTTT CASSPRTRDYGTDTQYF once NA TRBJ2-3 TRBV28
TGTGCCAGCAGTTTAAGGGGTTTCAAGCAGTACTTC CASSLRGFKQYF NA NA TRBJ2-7 TRBV28
TGCAGCGTTGAAGTGGGACAGGGAGTCACTAATGAAAAACTGTTTTTT CSVEVGQGVTNEKLFF NA TRBD1 TRBJ1-4 TRBV29-1
TGTGCCAGCAGCGCCGGGACAGGGGGTATCATGAACACTGAAGCTTTCTTT CASSAGTGGIMNTEAFF NA TRBD1 TRBJ1-1 TRBV9
TGCACCAGCAGCCACCCAGGGGCTAGCGGGGTCAACTTC CTSSHPGASGVNF NA NA TRBJ2-5 TRBV1
TGCGCCAGCAGCACCAGGACTAGCGGGATCACAGATACGCAGTATTTT CASSTRTSGITDTQYF NA TRBD2 TRBJ2-3 TRBV5-1
TGTGCCAGCAGCCCAAGCGCTCTAGCAGCACAAGAGACCCAGTACTTC CASSPSALAAQETQYF NA NA TRBJ2-5 TRBV7-8
TGTGCCTGGAGTAGGGGCCCTGGGGCCAACGTCCTGACTTTC CAWSRGPGANVLTF few NA TRBJ2-6 TRBV30
TGTGCCAGCGGGCAGGGTGGCACTGAAGCTTTCTTT CASGQGGTEAFF NA NA TRBJ1-1 TRBV7-9
TGTGCCAGCAGCTTCAGACAGGGCTGGGAGACCCAGTACTTC CASSFRQGWETQYF NA TRBD1 TRBJ2-5 TRBV7-8
TGTGCCAGCAGTTACGCGGACTCCACAGATACGCAGTATTTT CASSYADSTDTQYF NA NA TRBJ2-3 TRBV6-2/TRBV6-3
TGTGCCAGTAGTCAAATGTTGAGGGGAGGAGGCGAGCAGTACTTC CASSQMLRGGGEQYF few NA TRBJ2-7 TRBV19
TGTGCCAGCAGGTCCGGGTCCGATGAAAAACTGTTTTTT CASRSGSDEKLFF NA NA TRBJ1-4 TRBV7-9
TGTGCCAGCAGTTACAAACCGGACACTGGCTACACCTTC CASSYKPDTGYTF once NA TRBJ1-2 TRBV6-2/TRBV6-3
TGCGCCAGCAGCCAGGCGCCGGAGGGCGGGGAGCTGTTTTTT CASSQAPEGGELFF once NA TRBJ2-2 TRBV4-1
TGTGCCTCAGACAGGGGAGGCAACACTGAAGCTTTCTTT CASDRGGNTEAFF NA TRBD1 TRBJ1-1 TRBV19
TGTGCCAGCAGCCCCCCCGGGCCGGGAGGCTACACCTTC CASSPPGPGGYTF NA NA TRBJ1-2 TRBV11-1
TGTGCCAGCAGGGGACAGGGGGTCGTGGAGACCCAGTACTTC CASRGQGVVETQYF NA TRBD1 TRBJ2-5 TRBV28
TGCGCCAGCAGCGGGGGGGTTAGCTCCTACAATGAGCAGTTCTTC CASSGGVSSYNEQFF NA TRBD2 TRBJ2-1 TRBV5-1
TGTGCCATCAACCGGCGGAACGAAAACACCATATATTTT CAINRRNENTIYF few NA TRBJ1-3 TRBV10-3
TGTGCCAGCAGCCAAGTTGCCCGGGGAACCTACAATGAGCAGTTCTTC CASSQVARGTYNEQFF NA NA TRBJ2-1 TRBV4-2
TGTGCCAGCAGCTTCAGATTCACAGGGGGTGGCTACACCTTC CASSFRFTGGGYTF NA TRBD1 TRBJ1-2 TRBV7-2
TGTGCCAGCAGCCCCCAGTACGGACAGGGGGCGATCGAGCAGTACTTC CASSPQYGQGAIEQYF NA TRBD1 TRBJ2-7 TRBV28